This TCR beta chain was observed in a study of cytomegalovirus exposure and HLA in healthy donors (dated by TCRdb to 2015 to 2018). Context from the whole study: An earlier analysis of 550 to 700 of the donors reported roughly 270 Gb of sequence data and 120 million or so unique TCR beta sequences from 150 million to 200 million T cells. An early release covering around 630 HLA-typed donors comprised approximately 290 gigabases of sequencing data and roughly 86 million unique TCR sequences. Among the roughly 400 genotyped donors, more than 70% belonged to the genetic ancestry cluster associated with self-reported Caucasian donors. The aim of the study was to test whether cataloging public T cell receptors could identify signatures of past pathogen exposure. The study profiled the T cell repertoires of under 850 subjects by immunosequencing and related them to cytomegalovirus serostatus. Besides the first cohort of 500 to 700 subjects, a separate validation cohort made up of 120 different subjects was used. The study combined high-throughput TCR immunosequencing, statistical association of individual TCRs with disease status, and machine learning to predict cytomegalovirus infection status. To study patterns of TCR occurrence, a later analysis re-analyzed previously published TCR beta repertoires from around 670 donors and added high-resolution HLA genotyping. Rather than using new phenotypic data, the later analysis identified candidate immune exposures from TCR beta sequences and from how often those sequences occurred across donors. In an earlier analysis of 587 of the donors, high-throughput TCR beta sequencing was used to judge whether each TCR beta V gene segment behaved as functional or pseudogenic. Alongside the repertoire data, information on donor age, sex, ethnicity and CMV serostatus was compiled. Genome-wide SNP genotypes for about 60% of the 666 donors were used in a later genetic analysis, which treated that subset as a discovery cohort. Every discovery cohort repertoire had been produced on one sequencing platform. Class I and class II HLA loci were covered by the typing at four-digit resolution. The number of typed donors differed by locus: roughly 629-640 for A, B, C, DRB1 and DQB1; 500 to 550 for DQA1; about 600 for DPA1; and about 450 for DPB1. Roughly 5 DR-DQ haplotypes were handled as single units for association and clustering, since linkage in the cohort was strong. Among a few hundred genotyped donors of the cohort, an average of roughly 240,000 unique TCR beta nucleotide sequences were sequenced per donor, 15% to 20% of them non-productive.

The paper as a whole reports these results and caveats: Some IMGT-functional V segments, including TRBV6-2 and TRBV6-3, could not be distinguished by the 87-base-pair reads and were therefore excluded. The authors suggested that the approach could potentially be extended to other disease states and immunological phenotypes. Linkage disequilibrium might explain the correlated functional status among segregating V segments, but an unknown experimental factor could not be excluded. In both the original and validation cohorts, the classifier was reported to diagnose cytomegalovirus status with high specificity and sensitivity. A few of the identified cytomegalovirus-associated TCR beta chains were confirmed in vitro to be specific for cytomegalovirus antigens. According to a later analysis, parvovirus B19, influenza, CMV and Epstein-Barr virus appeared linked to several top co-occurrence clusters. This cohort had only TCR beta chains sequenced, and the lack of alpha or paired-chain data limited which features could be detected. In a later analysis, HLA-associated TCR beta chains were found to be more clonally expanded and to have lower generation probabilities than equally common non-associated chains. For the cohort, immune exposure information was limited to CMV serostatus. Roughly uniform sequencing depth across donors was assumed in presence/absence analyses, although this assumption may not hold. When HLA alleles, especially DR and DQ, strongly co-occurred, attributing TCR associations to individual alleles was difficult. HLA typing was unavailable for some donors at each locus, so association tests used only the typed subset. Across donors, most TCR sequences were observed very rarely, whereas some public TCRs were present in many individuals. A group of highly shared sequence variants was considered likely to be a technical artifact of the sequencing pipeline. At a false discovery rate of 0.05, a later analysis linked around 17,000 TCR beta sequences to specific HLA alleles. A later analysis found that TCR association rates varied across HLA loci, with DRB1 alleles showing the most associated TCRs and HLA-C alleles the fewest. According to a later genetic analysis, donors in an Asian-associated ancestry cluster had fewer N-insertions in productive TCRs than the approximately 630-donor mean. V-gene and J-gene trimming of TCR beta chains was associated with a missense DCLRE1C variant in a later genetic analysis, and the association was replicated in an independent cohort. In an earlier analysis of approximately 600 of the donors, most TCR beta V segments were observed in productive rearrangements about 90% or about 30% of the time, broadly matching IMGT annotations. Over 15 rarely observed V segments, including chromosome 9 orphons, were excluded from the earlier analysis of some 590 of the donors because counts were too low. According to a later analysis, most CMV-associated TCR beta chains appeared to be HLA-restricted, and the HLA associations seemed to be driven largely by CMV exposure. A further reported finding was that TCR beta sequences accurately predicted the HLA-A and HLA-B alleles for most subjects in the first cohort. The study listed 150 to 200 TCR beta chains as associated with cytomegalovirus.

Of note for this clone: Its binding antigen is unknown. The sample holds no much larger clone one base away, and base qualities are not on file.

The CDR3 sequence holds 12 residues, the cysteine and phenylalanine included. Left in the record is the CDR3 DNA by itself, 36 bases read in frame from the first base. From the germline V gene, CDR1 is SGHNT and CDR2 is YENEEA. Unmatched junction bases come to 3, with V trimmed by 5 bases and J by 8 bases. The library was obtained by the immunoSEQ multiplex PCR assay. The multiplex PCR relied on a mix of 60 forward primers for TCR Vbeta segments and 13 reverse primers for TCR Jbeta segments. The CDR3 region of rearranged TCR beta genes was amplified from genomic DNA by a multiplex PCR assay. The amplified TCR beta libraries were sequenced on the Illumina HiSeq System as 87-base-pair reads. Regarding the original processing steps: In a later analysis, some 80 million unique TCR beta chains were counted across the 500 to 850 repertoires, and around 11 million of these chains were shared by at least two donors. A nearest-neighbor algorithm error-corrected the raw reads and collapsed the reads into unique sequences, merging closely related sequences to remove PCR and sequencing errors. Alignment of CDR3 sequences to IMGT reference sequences was used to assign V, D and J gene segments. For a sequence to be retained, at least a six-nucleotide match to both a V gene segment and a J gene segment was required. A rearrangement counted as productive if the CDR3 had no stop codons and remained in frame with V and J, and every other rearrangement counted as non-productive. Following IMGT convention, CDR3 was defined as the stretch from the second conserved V-encoded cysteine to the conserved J-encoded phenylalanine. The earlier analysis of 500 to 600 of the donors excluded sequences that lacked an unambiguous match to a single V gene segment. In an earlier analysis of 587 of the donors, V segments were called functional above 56.7% productive rearrangements and were called segregating when the between-donor standard deviation exceeded 5%. To diagnose cytomegalovirus status from the catalog of TCR beta chain sequences, a statistical classification framework was built. In a later analysis, V and J genes were assigned by comparing TCR nucleotide sequences against IMGT/GENE-DB human TR gene sequences. The TCRdist pipeline was used in a later analysis to assign CDR3 sequences and most-parsimonious VDJ recombination scenarios. In a later analysis, each TCR beta chain was defined by its CDR3 amino acid sequence together with its V-gene family, and reads lacking a unique V-gene family were excluded. In a later analysis, a few hundred highly shared, low-generation-probability nucleotide sequences were removed to address suspected cross-contamination and a sequencing artifact. A later analysis calculated a clonal expansion index for each public chain from normalized within-repertoire ranks of inferred template counts. A later analysis computed generation probabilities with a VDJ recombination model fitted to out-of-frame rearrangements, and checked the results against IGoR. In a later analysis, hypergeometric tests were used to score TCR-TCR, TCR-HLA and TCR-CMV co-occurrence, with a repertoire-size bias correction applied to TCR pairs. In a later analysis, false discovery rates were estimated by permuting HLA or CMV assignments 20 times. In a later analysis, co-occurring TCRs were grouped using DBSCAN, with TCRdist sequence similarity added in when clustering inside HLA-allele-positive subsets. For co-occurrence clustering, repertoires with fewer than 30,000 or more than 120,000 public chains were excluded, along with roughly 5 repertoires with anomalous nucleotide sharing. TCRdb carries this immuneACCESS record with in-frame sequences only. Its versions omit some clonotypes, under half of them owing to an unresolved V gene in the studies checked, with the rest unexplained. V and J calls and clone size are given by that table; D and trimming were obtained from the DNA. The sample table records approximately 140,000 clones; around three quarters of these occur just once. Roughly an eighth of the sample lies in the top ten.

The cohort was made up of about 610 healthy bone marrow donors. At the time of sampling, all cohort members were nominally healthy, though unrecorded immune exposures were likely present. The donor tested CMV seropositive, placing the donor among the roughly 270 seropositive members of the cohort. Each donor provided a peripheral blood sample, and peripheral blood mononuclear cells were used for TCR beta sequencing. The Qiagen DNeasy Blood Extraction Kit was used to extract genomic DNA from the blood cell samples. The chain employs TRBV11-3 and TRBJ2-1, with 7 bases matching TRBD2. Source material: PBMCs. The origin of this receptor is a man aged 35 to 55 in good health and CMV-seropositive. The sequenced DNA is TGTGCCAGCAGCCCAGGGAGGGATGAGCAGTTCTTC. This gives the protein CASSPGRDEQFF.